A single sample gave rise to the 11 T cell receptor beta chains below, sequenced in a study of Tregs in tolerant kidney transplant recipients. The assay was immunoSEQ multiplex PCR, and TCRdb's table has in-frame clones only and misses some. The table has 80,000 to 90,000 clones, around 90% seen once. The specimen sequenced was CD8+ T cells from blood. The origin of the receptors is a human donor in good health.

This chain joins TRBV6-6 and TRBJ1-1; possible D gene TRBD1, 5 bases. V was pared by 5 bases and J by 0 bases, with 16 bases between. CDR3 length: 16 residues. Germline CDR1 reads MNHNY; CDR2 reads SVGAGI (reference sequence). The CDR3 DNA reads TGTGCCAGCAGTCTCTTGGGGGGACCGCTGAACACTGAAGCTTTCTTT. Encoded protein: CASSLLGGPLNTEAFF.

This clone was recorded a few times. V is TRBV19 and J is TRBJ2-7; 8 positions match TRBD1. The CDR3 runs 13 residues. The germline V gene has CDR1 LNHDA and CDR2 SQIVND (reference sequence). With V trimmed by 6 bases and J by 7 bases, 8 bases remained unmatched. CDR3 sequence (DNA): TGTGCCAGTAGCCCAGGGGGCAGTCGAGAGCAGTACTTC. Translating gives CASSPGGSREQYF.

As concerns this clone: One junction end does not reproduce the germline sequence, and a read error may be involved. The CDR3 nucleotides are TGTGCCAGCAGTCGGGAAGGTGGAAGCACAGATACGCAGTATTTT. This codes for CASSREGGSTDTQYF. The genes are TRBV10-3 and TRBJ2-3; maybe TRBD2 (5 bases). Germline V CDR1 and CDR2: ENHRY, SYGVKD. The CDR3 extends over 15 amino acids.

A single count supports this clone. This chain links TRBV27 with TRBJ1-2; D is unresolved. Per the germline V gene, CDR1 is MNHEY and CDR2 is SMNVEV (reference sequence). Trimming took off 3 bases at V and 1 base at J, with 15 bases between the two ends. The CDR3 extends over 16 amino acids. The CDR3 reads CASSFLRGVGNYGYTF. CDR3 nucleotides: TGTGCCAGCAGTTTCCTGCGGGGAGTAGGTAACTATGGCTACACCTTC.

The chain employs TRBV5-1 and TRBJ2-1; tentative D call: TRBD1 (6 bases). Germline V gives CDR1 SGHRS, CDR2 YFSETQ. V lost 0 bases to trimming and J lost 4 bases, with 11 bases between them. There are 15 residues in the CDR3. The CDR3 coding sequence is TGCGCCAGCAGCTTGGCCATAGGGACATACAATGAGCAGTTCTTC. It specifies CASSLAIGTYNEQFF.

V and J are TRBV5-1 and TRBJ2-6; D gene unclear. The V end was cut by 4 bases, the J end by 0 bases, with 11 bases between. Germline CDR1 is SGHRS and CDR2 is YFSETQ. The CDR3 is 16 amino acids. CDR3 residues: CASSPPTRSGANVLTF. CDR3 nucleotide sequence: TGCGCCAGCAGCCCCCCGACACGCTCTGGGGCCAACGTCCTGACTTTC.

This clone was counted a single time. The V call is TRBV6-5, the J call TRBJ1-4; 7 nucleotides match TRBD1. The CDR3 loop spans 16 amino acids. V shed 0 bases and J 5 bases; nucleotides not matched to a gene: 6. Germline CDR1 reads MNHEY; CDR2 reads SVGAGI. The CDR3 reads CASSYSAGGGNEKLFF. The CDR3 region has the DNA TGTGCCAGCAGTTACTCTGCAGGGGGTGGCAATGAAAAACTGTTTTTT.

This chain connects TRBV27 to TRBJ2-1; tentative D call: TRBD1 (6 bases). CDR1 MNHEY and CDR2 SMNVEV come from the germline V gene (reference sequence). Trimming shortened V by 1 base and J by 4 bases, and 14 bases separated the two germline ends. The CDR3 runs to 16 residues. The CDR3 protein is CASSLFGGDRYNEQFF. In DNA form, the CDR3 reads TGTGCCAGCAGTTTATTTGGCGGTGACAGGTACAATGAGCAGTTCTTC.

This chain uses TRBV7-9 with TRBJ2-7; D call uncertain. CDR1 is SEHNR and CDR2 is FQNEAQ in the germline V gene (reference sequence). The CDR3 extends over 12 amino acids. The V gene lost 6 bases and the J gene lost 4 bases, with 10 bases spanning the gap. The CDR3 here is CASSSPWYEQYF. CDR3 bases: TGTGCCAGCAGTTCTCCTTGGTACGAGCAGTACTTC.

This chain joins TRBV30 and TRBJ2-3; the D call may be TRBD1 or TRBD2 (5 bases each). Trimming left V 0 bases short and J 2 bases short, with 9 bases between. The germline gives CDR1 GTSNPN, CDR2 SVGIG (reference sequence). This CDR3 has 14 residues. CDR3 sequence reads: CAWSVGTDTDTQYF. The CDR3 DNA sequence: TGTGCCTGGAGTGTCGGGACCGACACAGATACGCAGTATTTT.

The chain employs TRBV18 and TRBJ1-4; perhaps TRBD1 as D (5 bases). Germline V gene data show CDR1 as KGHSH and CDR2 as LQKENI. CDR3 length equals 16 residues. V dropped 3 bases and J dropped 0 bases, with 11 bases sitting between them. The CDR3 region is CASSPIDSATNEKLFF. DNA of the CDR3: TGTGCCAGCTCACCTATCGACAGCGCAACTAATGAAAAACTGTTTTTT. The full variable domain, with the rest looked up from reference TRBV18 and TRBJ1-4, is NAGVMQNPRHLVRRRGQEARLRCSPMKGHSHVYWYRQLPEEGLKFMVYLQKENIIDESGMPKERFSAEFPKEGPSILRIQQVVRGDSAAYFCASSPIDSATNEKLFFGSGTQLSVL.